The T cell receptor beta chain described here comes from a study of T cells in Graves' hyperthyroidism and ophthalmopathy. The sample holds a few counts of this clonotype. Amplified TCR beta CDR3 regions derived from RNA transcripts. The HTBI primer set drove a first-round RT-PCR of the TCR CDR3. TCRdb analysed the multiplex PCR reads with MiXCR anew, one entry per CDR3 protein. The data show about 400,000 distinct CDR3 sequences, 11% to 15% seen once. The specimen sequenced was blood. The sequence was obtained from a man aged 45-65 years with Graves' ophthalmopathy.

CDR3: CASRSAGNAWEQYF. CDR3 in DNA: TGTGCCAGCCGTTCAGCGGGGAACGCGTGGGAGCAGTACTTC. The V gene is TRBV6-1, the J gene TRBJ2-7; 7 nucleotides line up with TRBD2. The CDR3 extends over 14 amino acids. The V gene end was trimmed by 8 bases and the J gene end by 7 bases; junction bases not matched to a gene: 14. Germline CDR1 is MNHNS and CDR2 is SASEGT.